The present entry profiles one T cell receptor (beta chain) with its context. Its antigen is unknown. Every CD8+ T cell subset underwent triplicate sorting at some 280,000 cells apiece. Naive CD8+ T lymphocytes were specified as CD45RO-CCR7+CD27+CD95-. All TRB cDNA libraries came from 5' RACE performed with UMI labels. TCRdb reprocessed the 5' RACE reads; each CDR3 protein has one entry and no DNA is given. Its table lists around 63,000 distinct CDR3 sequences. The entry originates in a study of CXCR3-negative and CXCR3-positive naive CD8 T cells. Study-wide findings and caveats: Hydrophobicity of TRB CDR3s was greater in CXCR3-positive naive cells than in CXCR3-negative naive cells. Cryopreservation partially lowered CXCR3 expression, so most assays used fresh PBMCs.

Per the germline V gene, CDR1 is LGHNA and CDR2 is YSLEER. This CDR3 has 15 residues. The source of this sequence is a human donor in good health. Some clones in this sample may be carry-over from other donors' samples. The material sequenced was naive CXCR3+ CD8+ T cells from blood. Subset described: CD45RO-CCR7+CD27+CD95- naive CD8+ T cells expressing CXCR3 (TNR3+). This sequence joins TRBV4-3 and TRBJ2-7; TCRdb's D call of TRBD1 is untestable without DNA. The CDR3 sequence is CASSLLRDRGYEQYF.